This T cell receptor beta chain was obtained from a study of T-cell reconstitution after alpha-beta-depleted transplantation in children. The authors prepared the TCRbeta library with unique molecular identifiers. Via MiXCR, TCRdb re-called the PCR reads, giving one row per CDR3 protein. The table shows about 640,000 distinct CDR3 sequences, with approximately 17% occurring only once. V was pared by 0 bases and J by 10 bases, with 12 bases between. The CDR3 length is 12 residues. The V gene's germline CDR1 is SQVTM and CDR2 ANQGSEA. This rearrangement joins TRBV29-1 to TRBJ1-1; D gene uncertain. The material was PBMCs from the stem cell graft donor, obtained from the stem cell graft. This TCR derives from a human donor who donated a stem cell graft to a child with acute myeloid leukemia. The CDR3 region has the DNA TGCAGCGTTGAAGATCTTGAACCAGGAGCTTTCTTT. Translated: CSVEDLEPGAFF. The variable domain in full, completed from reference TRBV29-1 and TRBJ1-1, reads SAVISQKPSRDICQRGTSLTIQCQVDSQVTMMFWYRQQPGQSLTLIATANQGSEATYESGFVIDKFPISRPNLTFSTLTVSNMSPEDSSIYLCSVEDLEPGAFFGQGTRLTVV.